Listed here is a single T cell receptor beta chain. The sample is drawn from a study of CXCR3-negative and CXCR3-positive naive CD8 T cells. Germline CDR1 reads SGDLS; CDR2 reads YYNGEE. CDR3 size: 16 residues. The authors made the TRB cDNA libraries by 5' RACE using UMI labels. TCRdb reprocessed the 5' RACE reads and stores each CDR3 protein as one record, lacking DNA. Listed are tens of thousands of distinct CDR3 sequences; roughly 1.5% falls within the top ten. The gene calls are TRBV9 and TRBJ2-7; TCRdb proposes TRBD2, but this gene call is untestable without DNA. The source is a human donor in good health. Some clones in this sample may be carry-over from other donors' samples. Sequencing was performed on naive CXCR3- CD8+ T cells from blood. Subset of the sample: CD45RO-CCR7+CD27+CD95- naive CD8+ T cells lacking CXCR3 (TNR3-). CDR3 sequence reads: CASSVGLQGLTYEQYF.